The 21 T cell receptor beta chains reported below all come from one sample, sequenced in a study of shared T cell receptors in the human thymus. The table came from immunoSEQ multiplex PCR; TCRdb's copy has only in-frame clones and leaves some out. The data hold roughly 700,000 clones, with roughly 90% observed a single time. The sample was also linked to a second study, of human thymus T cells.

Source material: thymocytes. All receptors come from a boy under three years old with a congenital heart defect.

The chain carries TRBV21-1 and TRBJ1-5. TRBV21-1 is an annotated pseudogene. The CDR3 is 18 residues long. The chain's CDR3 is CASSNESEGAGSNQPQHF. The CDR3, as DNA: TGTGCCAGCAGCAATGAATCGGAGGGCGCGGGTTCCAATCAGCCCCAGCATTTT.

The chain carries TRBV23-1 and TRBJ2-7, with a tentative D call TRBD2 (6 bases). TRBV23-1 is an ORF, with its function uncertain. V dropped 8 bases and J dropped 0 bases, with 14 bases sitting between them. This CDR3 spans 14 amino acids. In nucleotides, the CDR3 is TGCGCCAGCCCACCGGTAGCGGCCTCCTACGAGCAGTACTTC. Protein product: CASPPVAASYEQYF.

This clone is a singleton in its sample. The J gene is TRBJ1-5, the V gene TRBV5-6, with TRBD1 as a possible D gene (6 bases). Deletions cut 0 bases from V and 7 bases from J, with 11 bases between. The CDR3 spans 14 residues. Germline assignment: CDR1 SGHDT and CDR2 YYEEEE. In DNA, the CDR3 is TGTGCCAGCAGCTTGGGGGGGCGCAGACAGCCCCAGCATTTT. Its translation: CASSLGGRRQPQHF.

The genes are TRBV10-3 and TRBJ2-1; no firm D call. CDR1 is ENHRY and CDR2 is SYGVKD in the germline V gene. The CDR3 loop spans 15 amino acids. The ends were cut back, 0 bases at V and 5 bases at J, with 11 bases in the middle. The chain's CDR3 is CAISESRSSNNEQFF. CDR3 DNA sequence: TGTGCCATCAGTGAGTCCCGATCTAGTAACAATGAGCAGTTCTTC.

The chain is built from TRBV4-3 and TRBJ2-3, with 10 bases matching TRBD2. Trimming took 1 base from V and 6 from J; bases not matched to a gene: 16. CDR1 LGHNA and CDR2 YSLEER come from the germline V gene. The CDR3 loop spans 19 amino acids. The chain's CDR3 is CASSQGPILAGAKGDTQYF. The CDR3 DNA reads TGCGCCAGCAGCCAAGGCCCCATCCTAGCGGGAGCTAAGGGGGATACGCAGTATTTT.

CDR3 loop: CASSAGQKETQYF. The CDR3 region has the DNA TGTGCCAGCAGCGCAGGACAGAAAGAGACCCAGTACTTC. The chain carries TRBV9 and TRBJ2-5; TRBD1 might be the D (6 bases). V was trimmed by 3 bases and J by 3 bases, leaving 9 bases between them. The CDR3 is made up of 13 amino acids. Germline values: CDR1 SGDLS, CDR2 YYNGEE.

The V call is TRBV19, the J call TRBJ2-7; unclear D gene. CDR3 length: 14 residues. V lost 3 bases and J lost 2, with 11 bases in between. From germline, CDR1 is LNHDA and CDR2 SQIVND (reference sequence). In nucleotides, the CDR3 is TGTGCCAGTAGTATTCCCCCCACGGCCTACGAGCAGTACTTC. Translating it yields CASSIPPTAYEQYF.

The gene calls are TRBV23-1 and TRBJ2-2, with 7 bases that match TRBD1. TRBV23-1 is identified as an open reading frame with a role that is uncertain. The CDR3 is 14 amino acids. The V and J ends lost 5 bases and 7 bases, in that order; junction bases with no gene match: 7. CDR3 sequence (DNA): TGCGCCAGCAGTTCCCACAGGGGTTTCGGGGAGCTGTTTTTT. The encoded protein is CASSSHRGFGELFF.

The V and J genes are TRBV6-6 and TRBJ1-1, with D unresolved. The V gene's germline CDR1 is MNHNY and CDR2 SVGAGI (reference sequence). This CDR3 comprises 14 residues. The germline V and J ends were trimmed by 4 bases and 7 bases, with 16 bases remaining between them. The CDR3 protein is CASSSAPVPNEAFF. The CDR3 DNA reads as TGTGCCAGCAGTTCCGCACCAGTCCCGAATGAAGCTTTCTTT.

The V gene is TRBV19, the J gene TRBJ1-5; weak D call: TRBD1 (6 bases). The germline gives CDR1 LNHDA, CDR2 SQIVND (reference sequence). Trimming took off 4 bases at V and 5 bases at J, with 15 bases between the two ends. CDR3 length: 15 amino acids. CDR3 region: CASSRGQGTHQPQHF. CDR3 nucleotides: TGTGCCAGTAGTAGGGGGCAGGGGACCCATCAGCCCCAGCATTTT.

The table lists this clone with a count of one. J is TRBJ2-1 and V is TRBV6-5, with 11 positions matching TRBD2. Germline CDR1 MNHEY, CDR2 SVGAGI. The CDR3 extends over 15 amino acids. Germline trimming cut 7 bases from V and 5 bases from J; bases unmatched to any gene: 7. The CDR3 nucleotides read TGTGCCAGCACTCAACTAGCGGGAGCCCACAATGAGCAGTTCTTC. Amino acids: CASTQLAGAHNEQFF.

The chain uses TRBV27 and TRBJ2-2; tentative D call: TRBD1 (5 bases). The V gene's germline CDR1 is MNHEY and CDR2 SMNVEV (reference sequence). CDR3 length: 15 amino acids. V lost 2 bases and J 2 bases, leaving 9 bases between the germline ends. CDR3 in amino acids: CASSLAQGNTGELFF. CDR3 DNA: TGTGCCAGCAGTTTAGCTCAGGGCAACACCGGGGAGCTGTTTTTT.

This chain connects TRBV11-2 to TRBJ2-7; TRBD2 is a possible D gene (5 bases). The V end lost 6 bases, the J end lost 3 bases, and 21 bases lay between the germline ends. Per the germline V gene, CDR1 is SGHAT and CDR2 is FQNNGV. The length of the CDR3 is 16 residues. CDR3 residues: CASRRSGSDPNYEQYF. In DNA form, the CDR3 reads TGTGCCAGCAGGAGGAGCGGTAGCGATCCTAACTACGAGCAGTACTTC.

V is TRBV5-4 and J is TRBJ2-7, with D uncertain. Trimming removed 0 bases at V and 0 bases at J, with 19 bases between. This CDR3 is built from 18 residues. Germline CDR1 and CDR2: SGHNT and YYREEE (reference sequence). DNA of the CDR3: TGTGCCAGCAGCTTGGTACCCCTTTTCTGGCCAAGCTCCTACGAGCAGTACTTC. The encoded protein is CASSLVPLFWPSSYEQYF.

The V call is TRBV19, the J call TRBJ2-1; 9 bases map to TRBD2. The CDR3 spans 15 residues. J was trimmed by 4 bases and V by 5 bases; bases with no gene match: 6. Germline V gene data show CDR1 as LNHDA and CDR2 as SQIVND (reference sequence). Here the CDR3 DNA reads TGTGCCAGTAGTCCCGGGACTAGCCCATACAATGAGCAGTTCTTC. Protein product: CASSPGTSPYNEQFF.

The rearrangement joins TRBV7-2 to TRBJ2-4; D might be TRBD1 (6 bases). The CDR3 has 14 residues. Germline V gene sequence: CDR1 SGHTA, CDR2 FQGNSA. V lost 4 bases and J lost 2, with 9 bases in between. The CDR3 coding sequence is TGTGCCAGCAGCTCCGGACAGTCCAAAAACATTCAGTACTTC. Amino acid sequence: CASSSGQSKNIQYF.

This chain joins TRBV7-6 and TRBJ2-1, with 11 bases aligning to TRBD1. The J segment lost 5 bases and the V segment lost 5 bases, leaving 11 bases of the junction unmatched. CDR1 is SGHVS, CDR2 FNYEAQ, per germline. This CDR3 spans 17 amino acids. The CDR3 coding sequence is TGTGCCAGCAGCCACTATTCGGGACAGGGGGACCACAATGAGCAGTTCTTC. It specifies CASSHYSGQGDHNEQFF.

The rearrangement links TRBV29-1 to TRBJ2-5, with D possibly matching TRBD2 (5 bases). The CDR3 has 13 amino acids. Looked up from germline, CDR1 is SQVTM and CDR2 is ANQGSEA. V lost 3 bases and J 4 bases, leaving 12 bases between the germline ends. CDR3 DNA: TGCAGCGTTGAGTCACTAGTTGGAGAGACCCAGTACTTC. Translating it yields CSVESLVGETQYF.

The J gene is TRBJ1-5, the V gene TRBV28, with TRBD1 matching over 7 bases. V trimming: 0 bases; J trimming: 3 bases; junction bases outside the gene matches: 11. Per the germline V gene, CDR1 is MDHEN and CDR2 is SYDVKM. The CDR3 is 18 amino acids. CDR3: CASSLWIRDSNTNQPQHF. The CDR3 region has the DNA TGTGCCAGCAGTTTATGGATCCGGGACAGCAATACCAATCAGCCCCAGCATTTT.

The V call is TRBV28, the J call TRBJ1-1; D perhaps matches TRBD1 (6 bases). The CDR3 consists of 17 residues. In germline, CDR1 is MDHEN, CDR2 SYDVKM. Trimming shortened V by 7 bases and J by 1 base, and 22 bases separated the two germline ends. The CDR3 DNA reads TGTGCCAGCACCCATATTCCCGAGGGGGGGAAGAACACTGAAGCTTTCTTT. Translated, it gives CASTHIPEGGKNTEAFF.

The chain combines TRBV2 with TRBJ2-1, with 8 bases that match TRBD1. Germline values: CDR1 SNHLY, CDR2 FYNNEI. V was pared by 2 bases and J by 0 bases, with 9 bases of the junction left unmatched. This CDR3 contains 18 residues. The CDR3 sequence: CASSELQGAGSSYNEQFF. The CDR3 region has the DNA TGTGCCAGCAGTGAATTGCAGGGGGCGGGTAGCTCCTACAATGAGCAGTTCTTC.